Listed below are T cell receptor beta chains from one sample, sequenced in a study of cytomegalovirus exposure and HLA in healthy donors. The method was immunoSEQ multiplex PCR; TCRdb's version includes in-frame clones alone and lacks a portion of them. The sample contains about 130,000 clones, approximately 84% of which appear only once. Sequencing used PBMCs. The receptors derive from a boy aged 2 to 9 in good health and CMV-seronegative. Both conserved end residues are trimmed from each CDR3.

>TRBV9|TRBJ2-1
ASSAGLALDEQF
>TRBV15|TRBJ1-5
ATSREGGQPQH
>TRBV6-1|TRBJ2-1
ASSDLTGSSSYNEQF
>TRBV19|TRBJ1-1
ASSPPGGLGAF
>TRBV6-1|TRBJ1-6
ASSEYAGTGGSPLH
>TRBV13|TRBJ2-1
ASSSPVSGRAVENNEQF
>TRBV4-3|TRBJ2-6
ASSPTSSSSGANVLT
>TRBV6-4|TRBJ2-3
ASSDSPYRDTQY
>TRBV15|TRBJ2-2
ATSKGGLNTGELF
>TRBV6-5|TRBJ2-3
VSSSSPGGRIGTQY
>TRBV6-4|TRBJ2-3
ASSLAGGTTDTQY
>TRBV19|TRBJ1-6
ASSKGPGQGISPLH
>TRBV7-9|TRBJ1-1
ASSIGQAAGEAF
>TRBV25-1|TRBJ1-6
ASSGQGVGALPLH
>TRBV2|TRBJ1-1
ARAGTGVNTEAF
>TRBV11-2|TRBJ2-2
ASSLGGTSGRAGELF
>TRBV13|TRBJ2-2
ASSLGTGNTGELF
>TRBV18|TRBJ2-1
ASSSPRGGAADYNEQF
>TRBV19|TRBJ1-2
ASSIGAGSYGYT
>TRBV7-9|TRBJ2-1
ASSLKGQGNEQF
>TRBV4-2|TRBJ2-4
ASSPLPERRRNIQY
>TRBV5-6|TRBJ1-1
ASSPGVRDTEAF
>TRBV4-1|TRBJ1-2
ASSQVPGLGYT
>TRBV5-5|TRBJ2-3
ASSFQGTPGADTQY
>TRBV18|TRBJ2-3
ASSPRGSQRSTDTQY
>TRBV15|TRBJ2-7
ATSRVGQGVGEQY
>TRBV4-3|TRBJ2-7
ASSQDRVAEQY
>TRBV6-5|TRBJ1-5
ASSYSTGSNQPQH
>TRBV4-1|TRBJ1-2
ASRRDRGYGYT
>TRBV15|TRBJ2-1
ATSREAGTNNEQF
>TRBV19|TRBJ2-1
ASSILGDEQF
>TRBV19|TRBJ2-1
ASSTSPPTGSYEQF
>TRBV28|TRBJ2-1
ASSFVKRAFNNEQF
>TRBV7-2|TRBJ2-5
ASSLAFPPGETQY
>TRBV15|TRBJ2-3
ATSRESRLAGGDTQY
>TRBV2|TRBJ2-3
ASSFTSGGIDTQY
>TRBV4-3|TRBJ2-1
ASSRLGSGEYNEQF
>TRBV5-1|TRBJ1-2
ASSDGRGADYGYT
>TRBV6-4|TRBJ2-3
ASSEGDNTDTQY
>TRBV7-2|TRBJ1-5
ASSFAGGEQPQH